This T cell receptor (beta chain) was recorded in a study of shared clonotypes between healthy human individuals. Study-level background: Samples came from two female and three male donors aged 18 to 49.

HIV-negative, healthy adults without recent acute infections or vaccinations were the donors. This was a deep-level run. As originally analysed: Quality scores were absent from the junction-only immunoSEQ sequences, so filtering differed. Repertoires were generated with immunoSEQ multiplex PCR, while TCRdb's copy carries only in-frame clones and drops some. V, J and clone size derive from that table, while D and trimming were established from the DNA sequence. This table has roughly 450,000 clones, 79% appearing once. This clonotype was sampled from a woman in her 40s in good health. Some clones in this sample may be carry-over from other donors' samples. Material: PBMCs.

As DNA, the CDR3 is TGTGCCAGCAAGATAGCGGGAGGCTACGAGCAGTACTTC. As protein: CASKIAGGYEQYF. This chain joins TRBV27 and TRBJ2-7; 10 nucleotides align to TRBD2. The CDR3 sequence is 13 residues long. Germline CDR1 reads MNHEY; CDR2 reads SMNVEV (reference sequence). The V and J ends lost 7 bases and 3 bases, in that order; junction bases with no gene match: 3.